The rows below give T cell receptor beta chains drawn from one sample of a study of blood T cell repertoires in COVID-19. Assay used: immunoSEQ multiplex PCR; TCRdb lists only in-frame clones, some missing. The sample contains some 380,000 clones, nearly 90% of which appear only once. Input material: PBMCs or T cells enriched from blood (not recorded which). All receptors derive from a woman in her thirties or forties with acute COVID-19. CDR3s include the opening cysteine and the closing phenylalanine or tryptophan. Clone size is given for some rows only: seen once, a few or many times, or a class if the clone is expanded.

CASSQDGAGLVNEQFF	TRBV3-1/TRBV3-2	TRBJ2-1	.	16
CASSPGGHQPQHF	TRBV25-1	TRBJ1-5	.	13
CASSQDTGGRGEKLFF	TRBV4-1	TRBJ1-4	.	16
CATSDLGRDSVTGELFF	TRBV24-1	TRBJ2-2	.	17
CASSLGTALLDNEQFF	TRBV5-1	TRBJ2-1	.	16
CASSEAPGGEQYF	TRBV9	TRBJ2-7	.	13
CASTHYQETQYF	TRBV2	TRBJ2-5	.	12
CASSARPLTGGPEQFF	TRBV7-2	TRBJ2-1	.	16
CAWGLGVVNSPLHF	TRBV30	TRBJ1-6	.	14
CATSQGSGGLQETQYF	TRBV24-1	TRBJ2-5	few	16
CASSQDRNEQFF	TRBV18	TRBJ2-1	.	12
CASSKVGRGREQYF	TRBV21-1	TRBJ2-7	.	14
CASSQGQGATYEQYF	TRBV18	TRBJ2-7	.	15
CASSVGQGDVQPQHF	TRBV5-1	TRBJ1-5	.	15
CASSLRYSGNTIYF	TRBV7-8	TRBJ1-3	.	14
CASSPSSSGTGGYGYTF	TRBV5-1	TRBJ1-2	few	17
CASSPGLAGGYNEQFF	TRBV11-2	TRBJ2-1	.	16
CASSQEGWMGQGPEKLFF	TRBV4-2	TRBJ1-4	.	18
CASSPRTSGGTTQETQYF	TRBV10-2	TRBJ2-5	.	18
CASTLSGGRGLGGYTF	TRBV19	TRBJ1-2	.	16
CASSDPKSSYNEQFF	TRBV10-1	TRBJ2-1	once	15
CASSVDPDRGLEKLFF	TRBV9	TRBJ1-4	few	16
CASSATATVLNTEAFF	TRBV9	TRBJ1-1	.	16
CASSLEASGTDTQYF	TRBV7-9	TRBJ2-3	.	15
CASSGGQGMAEAFF	TRBV4-1	TRBJ1-1	.	14
CTSSRNETGANEQYF	TRBV1	TRBJ2-7	.	15
CASSQEGTGGIWNTIYF	TRBV4-1	TRBJ1-3	.	17
CASSRGGNQPQHF	TRBV19	TRBJ1-5	.	13
CSVVRDRVSGYTF	TRBV29-1	TRBJ1-2	.	13
CASSTRTGGGNTIYF	TRBV5-1	TRBJ1-3	once	15
CASSVTRDRTNYGYTF	TRBV7-9	TRBJ1-2	.	16
CASSEPNKAGLTYNEQFF	TRBV9	TRBJ2-1	.	18
CASSYTPGQRNTEAFF	TRBV7-9	TRBJ1-1	.	16
CASSAGTESLEQYF	TRBV27	TRBJ2-7	.	14
CASSESMAGGTDTQYF	TRBV6-1	TRBJ2-3	.	16
CASSNTGSGYTF	TRBV19	TRBJ1-2	once	12
CASSLGQSLNYGYTF	TRBV5-1	TRBJ1-2	once	15
CASSLNDPLGQGNNEQFF	TRBV11-2	TRBJ2-1	.	18
CASSPRGSGGPSSYNEQFF	TRBV6-6	TRBJ2-1	once	19
CASSIGTGGGNEQFF	TRBV7-8	TRBJ2-1	.	15
CASSPHSRGGTDTQYF	TRBV7-6	TRBJ2-3	.	16
CASSAKLAVVTDTQYF	TRBV5-6	TRBJ2-3	.	16
CASSRISGQGQEKLFF	TRBV4-1	TRBJ1-4	.	16
CSVEEGGIAFF	TRBV29-1	TRBJ1-1	.	11
CASSQDSRGLNSPLHF	TRBV4-1	TRBJ1-6	many	16
CASSIDPGHYNEQFF	TRBV19	TRBJ2-1	.	15
CASTPSGQVKNYGYTF	TRBV19	TRBJ1-2	few	16
CASSQDPDGASTGELFF	TRBV4-2	TRBJ2-2	.	17
CASSYTQGLPYGYTF	TRBV6-5	TRBJ1-2	.	15
CASSPGTASTNEKLFF	TRBV7-9	TRBJ1-4	.	16
CASSNRDREGNQPQHF	TRBV21-1	TRBJ1-5	.	16
CASSYPTSGGAHTQYF	TRBV6-2/TRBV6-3	TRBJ2-3	once	16
CACGTSGYNEQFF	TRBV30	TRBJ2-1	.	13